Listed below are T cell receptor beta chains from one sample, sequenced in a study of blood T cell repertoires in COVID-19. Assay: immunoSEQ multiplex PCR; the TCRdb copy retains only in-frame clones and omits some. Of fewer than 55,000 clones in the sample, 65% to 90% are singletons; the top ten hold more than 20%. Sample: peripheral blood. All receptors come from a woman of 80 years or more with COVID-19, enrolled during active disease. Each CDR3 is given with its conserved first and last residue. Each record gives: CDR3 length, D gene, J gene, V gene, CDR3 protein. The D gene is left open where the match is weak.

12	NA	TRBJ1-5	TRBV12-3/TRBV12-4	CASRGANQPQHF
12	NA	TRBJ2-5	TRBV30	CAWSVLVETQYF
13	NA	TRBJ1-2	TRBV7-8	CASSLTAGYGYTF
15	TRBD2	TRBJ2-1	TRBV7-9	CASSPTSGRYNEQFF
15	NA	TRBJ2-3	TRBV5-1	CASSSGTPQLDTQYF
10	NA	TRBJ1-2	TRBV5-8	CASSYNGYTF
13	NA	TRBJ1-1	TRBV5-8	CASSLGANTEAFF
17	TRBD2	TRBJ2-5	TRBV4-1	CASSQVNAGGFQETQYF
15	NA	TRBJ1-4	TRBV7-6	CASSARQANNEKLFF
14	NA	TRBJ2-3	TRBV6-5	CASRTRDSTDTQYF
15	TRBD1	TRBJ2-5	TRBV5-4	CASSQRDRGQETQYF
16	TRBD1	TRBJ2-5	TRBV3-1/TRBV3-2	CASSLGKGALGETQYF
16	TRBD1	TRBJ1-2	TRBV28	CASSISSGQGQDGYTF
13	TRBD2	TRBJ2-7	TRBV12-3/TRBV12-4	CASSVSGAYEQYF
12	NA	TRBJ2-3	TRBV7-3	CASSMGVSAQYF
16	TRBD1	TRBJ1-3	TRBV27	CASSFSGGFSGNTIYF
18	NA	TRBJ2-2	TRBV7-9	CASSLVTGTGWFTGELFF
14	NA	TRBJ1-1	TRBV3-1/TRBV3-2	CASYAAGHSTEAFF
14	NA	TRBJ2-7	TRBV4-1	CASSPQHGTGEQYF
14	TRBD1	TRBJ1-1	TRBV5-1	CASSFGQGASEAFF
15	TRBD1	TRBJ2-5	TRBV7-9	CASSSGTGGEGTQYF
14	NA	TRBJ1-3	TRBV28	CASSSHRPGNTIYF
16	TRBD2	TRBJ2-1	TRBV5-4	CASSESGRTSHNEQFF
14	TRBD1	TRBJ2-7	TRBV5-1	CASRLGTGTYEQYF
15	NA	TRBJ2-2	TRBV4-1	CASSQVRLEAGELFF
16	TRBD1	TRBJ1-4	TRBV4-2	CASSRSIGTEGEKLFF